This entry features one T cell receptor (beta chain) sequence. The data are from a study of blood T cell repertoires in COVID-19. Study context: In each case, the material was cDNA or gDNA derived from T cells, B-cell-depleted T cells, or PBMCs.

Sequencing was performed with immunoSEQ multiplex PCR; in TCRdb, only in-frame clones are kept and a portion is missing. The sample includes around 200,000 clones, roughly nine tenths of them seen just once. This TCR derives from a man aged 40-50 years with active or convalescent COVID-19. The source material was peripheral blood.

The CDR3: CASSKLGGFNEQFF. CDR3 in DNA: TGTGCCAGCAGCAAATTAGGCGGGTTCAATGAGCAGTTCTTC. This chain links TRBV21-1 with TRBJ2-1; the D segment call TRBD2 is taken from the table without a DNA check. TRBV21-1 is flagged as a pseudogene. CDR3 length: 14 amino acids.